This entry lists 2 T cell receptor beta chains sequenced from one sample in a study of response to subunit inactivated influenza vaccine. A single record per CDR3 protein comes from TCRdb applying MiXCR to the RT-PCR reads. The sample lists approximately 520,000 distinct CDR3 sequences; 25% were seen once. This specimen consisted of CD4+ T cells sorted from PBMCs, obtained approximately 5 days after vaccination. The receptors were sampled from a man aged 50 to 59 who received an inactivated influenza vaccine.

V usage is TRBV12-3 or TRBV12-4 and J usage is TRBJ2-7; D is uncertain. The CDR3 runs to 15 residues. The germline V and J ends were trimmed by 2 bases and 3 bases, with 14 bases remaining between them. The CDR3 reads CASSLMSGLDYEQYF. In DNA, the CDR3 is TGTGCCAGCAGTTTAATGTCGGGCCTCGACTACGAGCAGTACTTC.

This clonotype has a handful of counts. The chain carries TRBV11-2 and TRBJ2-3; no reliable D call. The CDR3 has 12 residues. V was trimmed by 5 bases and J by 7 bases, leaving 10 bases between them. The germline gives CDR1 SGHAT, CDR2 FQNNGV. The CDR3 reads CASSRQLNTQYF. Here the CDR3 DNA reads TGTGCCAGCAGCCGACAACTCAATACGCAGTATTTT.